These 30 T cell receptor beta chains originate from one sample sequenced in a study of T cells in localized non-small cell lung cancer. Method: immunoSEQ multiplex PCR; TCRdb's copy keeps in-frame clones and lacks some. The sample includes roughly 2,800 clones, roughly 15% seen only once; the top ten take about 13%. The specimen was lung tumor tissue, collected before any cancer treatment. The receptors stem from a woman aged 35 to 75 with stage II lung adenocarcinoma.

This clone was picked up a small number of times. The gene calls are TRBV6-1 and TRBJ2-1; D is uncertain. Germline V CDR1 and CDR2: MNHNS, SASEGT. The CDR3 contains 13 residues. V lost 1 base to trimming and J lost 10 bases, with 11 bases between them. The DNA of the CDR3 is TGTGCCAGCAGTGAAGAAGATAGTCGGGAGCAGTTCTTC. Translated: CASSEEDSREQFF.

This clone was counted ten times or more. The V call is TRBV11-3, the J call TRBJ1-2; D possibly corresponds to TRBD1 (6 bases). The CDR3 is 14 amino acids. Germline loops: CDR1 SGHNT, CDR2 YENEEA. Trimming stripped 5 bases from V and 6 bases from J, with 16 bases between. This chain's CDR3 is CASSPQTGDDGYTF. The CDR3, as DNA: TGTGCCAGCAGCCCACAGACAGGTGACGATGGCTACACCTTC.

There are a few counts of this clone. V gene TRBV11-3 combines with J gene TRBJ2-6; D is unresolved. Germline CDR1 and CDR2: SGHNT and YENEEA. There are 14 residues in the CDR3. V lost 8 bases to trimming and J lost 2 bases, with 10 bases between them. CDR3 in DNA: TGTGCCAGCCCCCCAGCTCCTGGGGCCAACGTCCTGACTTTC. Amino acid sequence: CASPPAPGANVLTF.

Only a few counts were recorded for this clone. This chain links TRBV28 with TRBJ2-7; a weak D match, TRBD2 (6 bases). V was cut by 7 bases and J by 2 bases, with 15 bases left in between. Germline V gene lookup returns CDR1 MDHEN and CDR2 SYDVKM. This CDR3 has 14 residues. DNA for the CDR3: TGTGCCAGCATTCGGGGCGGGGCCACCTACGAGCAGTACTTC. Encoded protein: CASIRGGATYEQYF.

This clone was counted between two and nine times. The same CDR3 arises from other DNA sequences in this sample as well. The chain combines TRBV28 with TRBJ1-1, with 7 positions matching TRBD1. Unmatched junction bases numbered 0, after V lost 1 base and J lost 4 bases. The CDR3 runs to 13 residues. Per the germline V gene, CDR1 is MDHEN and CDR2 is SYDVKM. The CDR3 DNA reads as TGTGCCAGCAGTTTATCAGGGGGCACTGAAGCTTTCTTT. Its protein product is CASSLSGGTEAFF. Complete variable domain (other parts from reference TRBV28 and TRBJ1-1): DVKVTQSSRYLVKRTGEKVFLECVQDMDHENMFWYRQDPGLGLRLIYFSYDVKMKEKGDIPEGYSVSREKKERFSLILESASTNQTSMYLCASSLSGGTEAFFGQGTRLTVV.

This clone rates as large. The chain links TRBV28 to TRBJ1-4; tentative D call: TRBD1 (5 bases). Per the germline V gene, CDR1 is MDHEN and CDR2 is SYDVKM. The CDR3 has 16 residues. V lost 5 bases to trimming and J lost 1 base, with 14 bases between them. CDR3 bases: TGTGCCAGCAGTCCCCGCAGGGAAGGAACTAATGAAAAACTGTTTTTT. Its protein product is CASSPRREGTNEKLFF.

The chain links TRBV6-8 to TRBJ2-3, with D unresolved. This CDR3 is built from 12 residues. V lost 6 bases and J lost 7, with 11 bases in between. CDR1 MNHGY and CDR2 SAAAGT come from the germline V gene. CDR3 DNA: TGTGCCAGCAGCCTCGAGGCGCATACGCAGTATTTT. Translation gives CASSLEAHTQYF.

In DNA form, the CDR3 reads TGTGCCAGCAGGCAGGGGGGGAATGGCTACACCTTC. Its protein product is CASRQGGNGYTF. The chain is built from TRBV28 and TRBJ1-2; TRBD1 aligns across 7 bases. The CDR3 runs to 12 residues. The germline gives CDR1 MDHEN, CDR2 SYDVKM. After removal of 6 bases from V and 6 bases from J, the junction contained 4 bases not matched to a gene.

This clone is medium-sized by share. Here the CDR3 DNA reads TGTGCCAGCAGTGAGACCGGGACAGCGCTCATCCAGCCCCAGCATTTT. Protein product: CASSETGTALIQPQHF. This chain links TRBV2 with TRBJ1-5; 7 bases fit TRBD1. Germline V gives CDR1 SNHLY, CDR2 FYNNEI. V lost 3 bases, J lost 7 bases, and 12 bases stayed unmatched. The CDR3 spans 16 residues.

This clone was detected a few times. This chain uses TRBV9 with TRBJ1-2; 12 bases are a match to TRBD1. V was pared by 2 bases and J by 7 bases, with 3 bases of the junction left unmatched. Germline-derived CDR1 and CDR2 are SGDLS and YYNGEE. The CDR3 consists of 14 residues. The CDR3 DNA reads TGTGCCAGCAGCGTCGGGACAGGGGGCCGTGGCTACACCTTC. Protein product: CASSVGTGGRGYTF.

In its sample, this clone was seen once. The genes are TRBV5-1 and TRBJ2-5, with D maybe TRBD1 (7 bases). The CDR3 sequence is 15 residues long. From germline, CDR1 is SGHRS and CDR2 YFSETQ. Trimming left V 0 bases short and J 2 bases short, with 11 bases between. CDR3 in amino acids: CASSLGQGGQETQYF. Written as DNA, the CDR3 is TGCGCCAGCAGCTTGGGGCAGGGGGGACAAGAGACCCAGTACTTC.

By sample fraction, this clone is medium-sized. V is TRBV6-7 and J is TRBJ2-1, with D uncertain. TRBV6-7 is identified as an open reading frame with a role that is uncertain. The V gene lost 5 bases and the J gene lost 10 bases, with 9 bases spanning the gap. The CDR3 has 11 residues. The CDR3 is CASSRNEEQFF. The CDR3 nucleotides read TGTGCCAGCAGTCGCAACGAGGAGCAGTTCTTC.

The genes are TRBV9 and TRBJ2-3; possible D gene TRBD2, 6 bases. Germline assignment: CDR1 SGDLS and CDR2 YYNGEE. The CDR3 runs 14 residues. The V and J ends lost 4 bases and 7 bases respectively, with 16 bases between them. CDR3 residues: CASSFRGSLNTQYF. The CDR3 DNA reads TGTGCCAGCAGCTTCCGGGGGAGCTTAAATACGCAGTATTTT.

This clone has only a few counts. Additional DNA sequences in this sample encode the identical CDR3. The chain employs TRBV5-1 and TRBJ2-1; a weak D match, TRBD2 (5 bases). The germline gives CDR1 SGHRS, CDR2 YFSETQ. The CDR3 runs 15 residues. V shed 0 bases and J shed 0 bases, with 7 bases lying between them. For the CDR3, the DNA is TGCGCCAGCAGCTTGGTGGGGAGCTCCTACAATGAGCAGTTCTTC. As protein: CASSLVGSSYNEQFF.

This clone appeared a few times. The gene calls are TRBV11-3 and TRBJ1-6; D not resolved. Trimming left V 3 bases short and J 8 bases short, with 11 bases between. This CDR3 spans 14 amino acids. The germline V gene has CDR1 SGHNT and CDR2 YENEEA. In nucleotides, the CDR3 is TGTGCCAGCAGCTTGGTCACGACATATTCACCCCTCCACTTT. Its protein is CASSLVTTYSPLHF. Using reference TRBV11-3 and TRBJ1-6 for the parts outside the CDR3, the full variable domain is EAGVVQSPRYKIIEKKQPVAFWCNPISGHNTLYWYLQNLGQGPELLIRYENEEAVDDSQLPKDRFSAERLKGVDSTLKIQPAELGDSAVYLCASSLVTTYSPLHFGNGTRLTVT.

The V and J genes are TRBV5-1 and TRBJ2-7; TRBD2 agrees at 9 bases. V trimming: 2 bases; J trimming: 3 bases; junction bases outside the gene matches: 6. The length of the CDR3 is 15 residues. CDR1 is SGHRS, CDR2 YFSETQ, per germline. The CDR3 here is CASSFGLAGLYEQYF. In nucleotides, the CDR3 is TGCGCCAGCAGCTTCGGCCTAGCGGGACTCTACGAGCAGTACTTC.

This clone came up a few times. The V call is TRBV12-2, the J call TRBJ2-3; TRBD2 was called by the table and not checked on the DNA. TRBV12-2 is tagged as a pseudogene. The CDR3 sequence is 14 residues long. This CDR3 reads CATLRGGDTDTQYF. CDR3 DNA: TGTGCCACCCTGCGGGGGGGGGACACAGATACGCAGTATTTT.

By share, this clone ranks as medium-sized. The chain is built from TRBV11-3 and TRBJ2-5, with 11 bases lining up with TRBD2. Looked up from germline, CDR1 is SGHNT and CDR2 is YENEEA. This CDR3 region has 17 residues. After removal of 5 bases from V and 4 bases from J, the junction contained 12 bases not matched to a gene. DNA of the CDR3: TGTGCCAGCAGCCGAACCCTTAACGGACTAGCGGGAGAGACCCAGTACTTC. Protein sequence: CASSRTLNGLAGETQYF.

This clone was detected once. The chain couples TRBV28 to TRBJ2-1, with D perhaps matching TRBD1 (8 bases). Germline CDR1 MDHEN, CDR2 SYDVKM. The V and J ends lost 3 bases and 6 bases respectively, with 21 bases between them. This CDR3 has 17 amino acids. The CDR3 region has the DNA TGTGCCAGCAGTTTCGGGGGGACAGGTTCCCGGCGCAATGAGCAGTTCTTC. It yields the protein CASSFGGTGSRRNEQFF.

This clone was picked up a small number of times. The rearrangement uses TRBV11-3 and TRBJ2-7, with D perhaps being TRBD1 or TRBD2 (5 bases each). Germline V CDR1 and CDR2: SGHNT, YENEEA. The CDR3 is 16 residues long. Trimming took off 5 bases at V and 1 base at J, with 18 bases between the two ends. The CDR3 spells CASSPPGTLGSYEQYF. CDR3 nucleotides: TGTGCCAGCAGCCCTCCGGGGACCCTCGGGTCCTACGAGCAGTACTTC.

The rearrangement uses TRBV28 and TRBJ2-4, with D possibly matching TRBD2 (5 bases). V was trimmed by 5 bases and J by 6 bases, leaving 14 bases between them. This CDR3 is built from 14 residues. Germline values: CDR1 MDHEN, CDR2 SYDVKM. CDR3 in amino acids: CASSPPGFGNIQYF. The CDR3 DNA follows: TGTGCCAGCAGTCCCCCGGGGTTCGGAAACATTCAGTACTTC.

The V gene is TRBV28, the J gene TRBJ1-1; no definite D call. This CDR3 comprises 15 residues. The germline V gene has CDR1 MDHEN and CDR2 SYDVKM. Trimming removed 6 bases from V and 3 bases from J, with 17 bases in between. The CDR3 loop is CASSTQSRGYTEAFF. In DNA form, the CDR3 reads TGTGCCAGCAGCACCCAGAGTAGAGGATACACTGAAGCTTTCTTT.

The chain has TRBV18 and TRBJ2-5, with 9 bases lining up with TRBD1. Per germline, CDR1 KGHSH and CDR2 LQKENI. CDR3 size: 13 residues. The ends lost 4 bases at V and 4 bases at J; junction bases unmatched: 1. In DNA, the CDR3 is TGTGCCAGCTCACAGGACAGGGGAGAGACCCAGTACTTC. Protein sequence: CASSQDRGETQYF.

This clone is termed medium-sized. This chain links TRBV15 with TRBJ1-6, with D possibly TRBD1 on 5 matching bases. This CDR3 is built from 16 residues. V dropped 1 base and J dropped 6 bases, with 13 bases sitting between them. Germline V CDR1 and CDR2: LNHNV, YYDKDF (reference sequence). The CDR3 is CATSRGPGLSNSPLHF. The CDR3 DNA follows: TGTGCCACCAGCAGAGGTCCGGGACTGTCTAATTCACCCCTCCACTTT.

Only a few counts were recorded for this clone. V gene TRBV4-1 combines with J gene TRBJ2-2, with D possibly being TRBD1 (6 bases). Germline CDR1 and CDR2: MGHRA and YSYEKL. CDR3 length equals 14 residues. Trimming removed 1 base from V and 4 bases from J, with 7 bases in between. CDR3 DNA sequence: TGCGCCAGCAGCCAAGTAGGGGGCACCGGGGAGCTGTTTTTT. It encodes CASSQVGGTGELFF.

The V gene is TRBV6-8, the J gene TRBJ2-7; 8 bases are shared with TRBD1. Germline CDR1 is MNHGY and CDR2 is SAAAGT. The trim removed 2 bases at V and 2 bases at J, leaving 2 bases unmatched. The CDR3 extends over 14 amino acids. Here the CDR3 reads CASSYGQGAYEQYF. The CDR3 DNA reads TGTGCCAGCAGTTACGGACAGGGTGCCTACGAGCAGTACTTC.

This clone has more than one count but fewer than ten. The chain employs TRBV11-3 and TRBJ1-4, with D perhaps matching TRBD1 (6 bases). This CDR3 is built from 15 residues. Trimming stripped 0 bases from V and 5 bases from J, with 10 bases between. Germline loops: CDR1 SGHNT, CDR2 YENEEA. CDR3 protein: CASSLEAGVNEKLFF. CDR3 in DNA: TGTGCCAGCAGCTTAGAGGCAGGGGTGAATGAAAAACTGTTTTTT.

The V and J genes are TRBV6-8 and TRBJ2-1; 7 bases agree with TRBD1. From germline, CDR1 is MNHGY and CDR2 SAAAGT. This CDR3 has 12 residues. J lost 9 bases, V lost 11 bases, and 10 bases had no gene match. CDR3 residues: CAFSTGSGEQFF. CDR3 nucleotide sequence: TGTGCCTTTTCGACAGGGTCAGGTGAGCAGTTCTTC.

This clone appeared once. V usage is TRBV5-1 and J usage is TRBJ1-1; D not resolved. V was clipped by 4 bases and J by 4 bases, with 14 bases between them. This CDR3 is 14 amino acids long. Germline V gene data show CDR1 as SGHRS and CDR2 as YFSETQ. The CDR3 DNA reads as TGCGCCAGCAGCATGGACCCAAGAGGCACTGAAGCTTTCTTT. This sequence encodes CASSMDPRGTEAFF.

Only a few counts were recorded for this clone. J is TRBJ1-6 and V is TRBV18; D gene ambiguous. Germline loops: CDR1 KGHSH, CDR2 LQKENI. This CDR3 contains 13 residues. V gave up 0 bases and J gave up 9 bases, with 6 bases separating them. The CDR3 here is CASSPPRGSPLHF. The DNA of the CDR3 is TGTGCCAGCTCACCACCCCGAGGTTCACCCCTCCACTTT.